A single sample gave rise to the 25 T cell receptor beta chains below, sequenced in a study of blood T cell repertoires in COVID-19. Data came from immunoSEQ multiplex PCR; TCRdb stores just in-frame clones and leaves some out. The sample includes more than 85,000 clones, about four fifths seen only once; the top ten take 16%. Sequenced input: peripheral blood. All receptors derive from a woman between 55 and 75 years old with acute or convalescent COVID-19.

The J gene is TRBJ1-2, the V gene TRBV25-1; 7 bases map to TRBD1. CDR1 is MGHDK, CDR2 SYGVNS, per germline. CDR3 length equals 15 residues. V was clipped by 4 bases and J by 4 bases; unmatched bases: 9. The CDR3 nucleotides read TGTGCCAGCAGTGGGCCCAGGGACAGCTTCTATGGCTACACCTTC. Protein sequence: CASSGPRDSFYGYTF.

V is TRBV11-3 and J is TRBJ2-7; 10 nucleotides match TRBD1. The CDR3 spans 15 residues. V shed 0 bases, J shed 3 bases, and the junction held 2 bases outside the gene matches. Germline CDR1 and CDR2: SGHNT and YENEEA. CDR3 loop: CASSLEGQGIYEQYF. The CDR3 DNA reads TGTGCCAGCAGCTTAGAGGGACAGGGGATCTACGAGCAGTACTTC. The full variable domain, completed using reference TRBV11-3 and TRBJ2-7, is EAGVVQSPRYKIIEKKQPVAFWCNPISGHNTLYWYLQNLGQGPELLIRYENEEAVDDSQLPKDRFSAERLKGVDSTLKIQPAELGDSAVYLCASSLEGQGIYEQYFGPGTRLTVT.

The chain is built from TRBV7-2 and TRBJ2-3, with 7 nucleotides matching TRBD1. The V gene end was trimmed by 3 bases and the J gene end by 1 base; junction bases not matched to a gene: 1. Per germline, CDR1 SGHTA and CDR2 FQGNSA. There are 14 residues in the CDR3. The CDR3 spells CASSFDRGTDTQYF. CDR3 sequence (DNA): TGTGCCAGCAGCTTTGACAGGGGCACAGATACGCAGTATTTT. The full variable domain, its missing parts supplied by reference TRBV7-2 and TRBJ2-3, is GAGVSQSPSNKVTEKGKDVELRCDPISGHTALYWYRQSLGQGLEFLIYFQGNSAPDKSGLPSDRFSAERTGGSVSTLTIQRTQQEDSAVYLCASSFDRGTDTQYFGPGTRLTVL.

This clone was observed a few times. This chain connects TRBV11-2 to TRBJ2-1; 7 positions match TRBD1. The germline CDR1 and CDR2 sequences are SGHAT and FQNNGV. This CDR3 is 13 amino acids long. The trim removed 4 bases at V and 10 bases at J, leaving 7 bases unmatched. The CDR3 DNA is TGTGCCAGCAGCTCCGGGACAGTCCCAGAGCAGTTCTTC. This codes for CASSSGTVPEQFF. The full variable domain, completed using reference TRBV11-2 and TRBJ2-1, is EAGVAQSPRYKIIEKRQSVAFWCNPISGHATLYWYQQILGQGPKLLIQFQNNGVVDDSQLPKDRFSAERLKGVDSTLKIQPAKLEDSAVYLCASSSGTVPEQFFGPGTRLTVL.

V gene TRBV5-5 combines with J gene TRBJ2-2; no definite D call. Germline CDR1 SGHKS, CDR2 YYEKEE (reference sequence). This CDR3 has 16 residues. Trimming pared 0 bases from V and 0 bases from J, leaving 9 bases between. The CDR3 protein is CASSLAGFANTGELFF. The CDR3, as DNA: TGTGCCAGCAGCTTGGCAGGATTCGCGAACACCGGGGAGCTGTTTTTT.

The chain employs TRBV28 and TRBJ1-4; 7 nucleotides line up with TRBD1. The CDR3 covers 14 residues. V lost 6 bases to trimming and J lost 8 bases; unmatched junction nucleotides: 9. Germline CDR1 is MDHEN and CDR2 is SYDVKM. For the CDR3, the DNA is TGTGCCAGCAGGAAAGACAGGGTGGGGGAAAAACTGTTTTTT. As protein: CASRKDRVGEKLFF.

The rearrangement joins TRBV29-1 to TRBJ2-1; TRBD2 matches 8 bases. The CDR3 covers 15 residues. Germline trimming cut 8 bases from V and 0 bases from J; bases unmatched to any gene: 9. Germline CDR1 SQVTM, CDR2 ANQGSEA. The CDR3 region is CSIAGSPSSYNEQFF. CDR3 DNA: TGCAGCATAGCGGGGAGTCCAAGCTCCTACAATGAGCAGTTCTTC.

The J gene is TRBJ1-3, the V gene TRBV6-5, with D maybe TRBD1 (5 bases). The germline V gene has CDR1 MNHEY and CDR2 SVGAGI. The V gene lost 6 bases and the J gene lost 0 bases, with 12 bases spanning the gap. This CDR3 region has 15 residues. The CDR3 loop is CASRRDSRSGNTIYF. CDR3 bases: TGTGCCAGCAGGCGAGACAGCCGCTCTGGAAACACCATATATTTT.

The chain links TRBV3-1 (or the pseudogene TRBV3-2) to TRBJ1-2; TRBD1 is a possible D gene (5 bases). Per the germline V gene, CDR1 is LGHDT and CDR2 is YNNKEL (reference sequence). V was pared by 0 bases and J by 8 bases, with 10 bases between. The CDR3 runs to 13 residues. Here the CDR3 DNA reads TGTGCCAGCAGCCAAGATCCCAGGGCGGGCTACACCTTC. Its protein is CASSQDPRAGYTF.

The genes are TRBV30 and TRBJ1-3, with D tentatively TRBD1 (5 bases). Germline CDR1 reads GTSNPN; CDR2 reads SVGIG (reference sequence). The CDR3 totals 14 residues. The germline V and J ends were trimmed by 4 bases and 2 bases, with 12 bases remaining between them. CDR3 in DNA: TGTGCCTGGACGTGGGGCAGTCCTGGAAACACCATATATTTT. Its translation is CAWTWGSPGNTIYF.

Comment on this clone: An end of the junction does not agree with germline; a read error may underlie this. The chain employs TRBV6-1 and TRBJ1-3; tentatively, D is TRBD1 (5 bases). This CDR3 comprises 15 residues. Germline V gene sequence: CDR1 MNHNS, CDR2 SASEGT. In DNA, the CDR3 is TGTGCCAGCAGGGAAGGACATTTCTCTGGAAACACCATATATTTT. Translation gives CASREGHFSGNTIYF.

The rearrangement joins TRBV5-1 to TRBJ2-5; maybe TRBD2 (6 bases). Germline CDR1 SGHRS, CDR2 YFSETQ. Trimming took 2 bases from V and 2 from J, leaving 13 bases between them. The CDR3 consists of 15 residues. This chain's CDR3 is CASSFRDSNQETQYF. The CDR3 nucleotides are TGCGCCAGCAGCTTCCGGGACTCAAATCAAGAGACCCAGTACTTC.

The rearrangement joins TRBV25-1 to TRBJ1-6; D uncertain. There are 12 residues in the CDR3. Trimming removed 3 bases from V and 7 bases from J, with 4 bases in between. From germline, CDR1 is MGHDK and CDR2 SYGVNS. The CDR3 bases are TGTGCCAGCAGTGATCAGAATTCACCCCTCCACTTT. This sequence encodes CASSDQNSPLHF.

The rearrangement links TRBV28 to TRBJ1-2; 8 nucleotides line up with TRBD1. The CDR3 contains 13 residues. The germline gives CDR1 MDHEN, CDR2 SYDVKM. After removal of 6 bases from V and 4 bases from J, the junction contained 4 bases not matched to a gene. CDR3 sequence (DNA): TGTGCCAGCAGCCGCAGGGGGCCCTATGGCTACACCTTC. This encodes CASSRRGPYGYTF.

The chain is built from TRBV11-1 and TRBJ2-3; D is ambiguous. CDR3 length: 13 residues. With 5 bases removed from V and 3 bases from J, the gap between germline ends came to 9 bases. Germline CDR1 is SGHAT and CDR2 is FQDESV (reference sequence). The CDR3 spells CASSKTLTDTQYF. CDR3 nucleotides: TGTGCCAGCAGCAAGACTCTGACAGATACGCAGTATTTT.

This clone was detected many times. The CDR3 DNA reads as TGTGCCAGCAGTCTGGAGGGAAAACTGTTTTTT. Translation: CASSLEGKLFF. The genes are TRBV28 and TRBJ1-4, with D uncertain. There are 11 residues in the CDR3. Trimming removed 5 bases from V and 10 bases from J, with 8 bases in between. The germline V gene has CDR1 MDHEN and CDR2 SYDVKM.

The chain links TRBV27 to TRBJ2-7, with D possibly TRBD2 on 5 matching bases. The germline gives CDR1 MNHEY, CDR2 SMNVEV (reference sequence). CDR3 size: 13 residues. The ends were cut back, 3 bases at V and 5 bases at J, with 11 bases in the middle. Written as DNA, the CDR3 is TGTGCCAGCAGTTTTGAGGGAGAGAACGAGCAGTACTTC. Residues: CASSFEGENEQYF.

This clone appeared a single time. The rearrangement joins TRBV7-2 to TRBJ2-3; D unresolved. CDR1 and CDR2 from the germline V gene are SGHTA and FQGNSA. The CDR3 loop spans 13 amino acids. The ends were cut back, 5 bases at V and 2 bases at J, with 8 bases in the middle. The CDR3 bases are TGTGCCAGCAGCGCACTACCCACAGATACGCAGTATTTT. This sequence encodes CASSALPTDTQYF.

This clone has a handful of counts. The gene calls are TRBV2 and TRBJ2-2; possible D gene TRBD2, 5 bases. Germline-derived CDR1 and CDR2 are SNHLY and FYNNEI. This CDR3 contains 15 residues. V lost 4 bases, J lost 2 bases, and 11 bases lay in between. The DNA for the CDR3 is TGTGCCAGCAGTGGACGGACTGTCAACACCGGGGAGCTGTTTTTT. Encoded protein: CASSGRTVNTGELFF.

CDR3 sequence: CASSPEQGGRNQPQHF. The DNA of the CDR3 is TGTGCCAGCTCACCAGAGCAGGGGGGTCGCAATCAGCCCCAGCATTTT. V usage is TRBV18 and J usage is TRBJ1-5; the match to TRBD1 covers 7 bases. The CDR3 is 16 amino acids. After removal of 2 bases from V and 2 bases from J, the junction contained 6 bases not matched to a gene. Germline-derived CDR1 and CDR2 are KGHSH and LQKENI.

Regarding this clone: This CDR3 is also generated by other DNA sequences in the sample. The CDR3 region has the DNA TGTGCCAGCTCACCACCGAGCCGGGGAGAAACTGAAGCTTTCTTT. Amino acid sequence: CASSPPSRGETEAFF. The genes are TRBV18 and TRBJ1-1, with D unresolved. V was shortened by 0 bases and J by 5 bases, with 13 bases between the two germline ends. Germline-derived CDR1 and CDR2 are KGHSH and LQKENI. The CDR3 loop spans 15 amino acids.

This clone has at least ten counts. The rearrangement links TRBV7-9 to TRBJ1-2, with 7 positions matching TRBD1. Trimming at V came to 1 base and at J to 4 bases, leaving 0 bases not matched to a gene. The CDR3 is 13 residues long. Germline V gives CDR1 SEHNR, CDR2 FQNEAQ (reference sequence). CDR3 nucleotide sequence: TGTGCCAGCAGCTTAGGGGACAGCTATGGCTACACCTTC. It specifies CASSLGDSYGYTF. Full variable domain (remainder filled in from reference TRBV7-9 and TRBJ1-2): DTGVSQNPRHKITKRGQNVTFRCDPISEHNRLYWYRQTLGQGPEFLTYFQNEAQLEKSRLLSDRFSAERPKGSFSTLEIQRTEQGDSAMYLCASSLGDSYGYTFGSGTRLTVV.

The CDR3 region has the DNA TGTGCCAGCAGCGGAACAGGGGCGGGGTATGGCTACACCTTC. Translating it yields CASSGTGAGYGYTF. The chain joins TRBV7-2 to TRBJ1-2; TRBD1 aligns across 7 bases. This CDR3 comprises 14 residues. The germline V gene encodes CDR1 SGHTA and CDR2 FQGNSA. The ends lost 5 bases at V and 5 bases at J; junction bases unmatched: 8.

This clone was counted a single time. The rearrangement links TRBV5-4 to TRBJ2-7, with D possibly being TRBD2 (6 bases). V was shortened by 0 bases and J by 2 bases, with 15 bases between the two germline ends. Germline lookup yields CDR1 SGHNT and CDR2 YYREEE (reference sequence). The CDR3 length is 16 residues. The CDR3 coding sequence is TGTGCCAGCAGCTTGGCAGTCGGGGGTTCGACCTACGAGCAGTACTTC. Its protein is CASSLAVGGSTYEQYF.

This clone came up once. The J gene is TRBJ2-5, the V gene TRBV24-1; the D is unclear. Looked up from germline, CDR1 is KGHDR and CDR2 is SFDVKD. Trimming left V 3 bases short and J 0 bases short, with 10 bases between. This CDR3 region has 15 residues. CDR3 residues: CATSDPGEYQETQYF. DNA for the CDR3: TGTGCCACCAGTGATCCCGGAGAGTACCAAGAGACCCAGTACTTC.